The rows below give T cell receptor beta chains drawn from one sample of a study of cytomegalovirus exposure and HLA in healthy donors. The data were produced by immunoSEQ multiplex PCR, yet TCRdb's version contains in-frame clones alone and is incomplete. The sample comprises tens of thousands of clones, roughly 90% of which are singletons, and 3.8% rests with the top ten. Sequencing was performed on PBMCs. These TCRs come from a woman aged 18-29 years in good health and CMV-seropositive. The CDR3 runs from the conserved cysteine through the conserved F or W. The order of the fields is D gene, clone size, V gene, J gene, CDR3 DNA, CDR3 protein. D genes are given only for firm matches. Size tells how often a clone was seen (once, few, many) or the class of an expanded clone, and some rows leave it out.

TRBD1	NA	TRBV4-3	TRBJ2-7	TGCGCCAGCAGCCAAGGGACAGGGGACTACGAGCAGTACTTC	CASSQGTGDYEQYF
TRBD2	few	TRBV6-5	TRBJ2-5	TGTGCCAGCAGTCGTCTAGCGGGGGAGGGGACCCAGTACTTC	CASSRLAGEGTQYF
TRBD2	NA	TRBV5-1	TRBJ2-1	TGCGCCAGCAGCGTGGGACTAGAGCTCCATGAGCAGTTCTTC	CASSVGLELHEQFF
NA	NA	TRBV27	TRBJ2-2	TGTGCCAGCAGAGGGACTGGGGTTAGAACCGGGGAGCTGTTTTTT	CASRGTGVRTGELFF
TRBD1	NA	TRBV7-9	TRBJ2-7	TGTGCCAGCAGTTCAACCGGGACAGCCCACTACGAGCAGTACTTC	CASSSTGTAHYEQYF
NA	NA	TRBV4-3	TRBJ2-5	TGCGCCAGCAGCCAATGGGGGGTCTGGTACTTC	CASSQWGVWYF
NA	NA	TRBV6-5	TRBJ1-1	TGTGCCAGCAGACCGGACAGACATCGGAACACTGAAGCTTTCTTT	CASRPDRHRNTEAFF
TRBD2	few	TRBV28	TRBJ2-1	TGTGCCAGCAGTTCCCTGACGGGGGGTCTAGCGGGAGGGAAGCGAGAGCAGTTCTTC	CASSSLTGGLAGGKREQFF
NA	NA	TRBV27	TRBJ1-2	TGTGCCAGCAGTTTTAAAGGGGTGGGCTATGGCTACACCTTC	CASSFKGVGYGYTF
TRBD1	NA	TRBV30	TRBJ2-5	TGTGCCTGGAGTCATAGAGGACAGGGGGTTCATTATCGGGAGACCCAGTACTTC	CAWSHRGQGVHYRETQYF
NA	NA	TRBV7-8	TRBJ2-3	TGTGCCAGCAGAAACTATCCAGATACGCAGTATTTT	CASRNYPDTQYF
NA	NA	TRBV2	TRBJ2-2	TGTGCCAGCAGTGAAGCGTCTATAGGGTCAGGGGCACCCGGGGAGCTGTTTTTT	CASSEASIGSGAPGELFF
TRBD1	NA	TRBV10-3	TRBJ1-4	TGTGCCACTACGGACAGGGCTGATACGGGGGGTGAAAAACTGTTTTTT	CATTDRADTGGEKLFF
NA	NA	TRBV15	TRBJ2-7	TGTGCCACCAGCAGATATAGACCCCGCCCGGGACACTCCGAGGAGCAGTACTTC	CATSRYRPRPGHSEEQYF
NA	NA	TRBV7-9	TRBJ1-1	TGTGCCAGCAGCTTAGCAGCGGGGAACACTGAAGCTTTCTTT	CASSLAAGNTEAFF
TRBD1	few	TRBV10-3	TRBJ1-2	TGTGCCATCAGCTTCGAACCGGGACAGAGTGCTTATGGCTACACCTTC	CAISFEPGQSAYGYTF
TRBD1	NA	TRBV7-2	TRBJ2-2	TGTGCCAGCAGCTTAGGTGGAAGGGGGCGAGGCACCGGGGAGCTGTTTTTT	CASSLGGRGRGTGELFF